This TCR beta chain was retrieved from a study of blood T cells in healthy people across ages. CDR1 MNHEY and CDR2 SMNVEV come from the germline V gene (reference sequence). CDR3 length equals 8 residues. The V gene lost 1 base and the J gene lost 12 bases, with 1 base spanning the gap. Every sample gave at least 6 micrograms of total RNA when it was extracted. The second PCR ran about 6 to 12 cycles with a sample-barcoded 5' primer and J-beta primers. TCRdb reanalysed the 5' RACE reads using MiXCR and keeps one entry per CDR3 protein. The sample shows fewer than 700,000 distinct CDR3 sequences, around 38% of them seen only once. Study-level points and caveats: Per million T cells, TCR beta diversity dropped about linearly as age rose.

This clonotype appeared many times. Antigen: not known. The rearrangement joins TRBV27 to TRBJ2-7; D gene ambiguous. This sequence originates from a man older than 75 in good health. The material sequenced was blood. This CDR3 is CASSLWYF. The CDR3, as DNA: TGTGCCAGCAGTTTATGGTACTTC.